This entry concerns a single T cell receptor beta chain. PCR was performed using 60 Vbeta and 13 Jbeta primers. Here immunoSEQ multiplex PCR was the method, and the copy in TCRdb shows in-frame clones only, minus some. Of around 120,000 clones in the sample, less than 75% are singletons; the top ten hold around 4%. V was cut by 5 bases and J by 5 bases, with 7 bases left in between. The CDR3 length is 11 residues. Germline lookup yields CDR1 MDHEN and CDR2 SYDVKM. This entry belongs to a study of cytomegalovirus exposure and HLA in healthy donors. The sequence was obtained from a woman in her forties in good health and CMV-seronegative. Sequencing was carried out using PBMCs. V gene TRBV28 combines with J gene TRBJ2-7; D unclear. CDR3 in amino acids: CASSLINEQYF. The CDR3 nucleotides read TGTGCCAGCAGTCTAATAAACGAGCAGTACTTC.